What follows describes a single T cell receptor beta chain. This sample is part of a study of shared clonotypes between healthy human individuals. Trimming took off 1 base at V and 0 bases at J, with 10 bases between the two ends. The germline CDR1 and CDR2 sequences are SGDLS and YYNGEE. This CDR3 has 15 residues. It was 200 to 250 ng DNA, 25,000 to 35,000 T cell genomes, that sorted-subset replicate PCRs used. Assay: immunoSEQ multiplex PCR; the TCRdb copy retains only in-frame clones and omits some. The profile shows some 2,400,000 clones, 90% to 96% of them singletons. Subsets obtained from CD4+ cells comprised CD45RA+ naive and CD45RA-negative memory cells.

Source material: naive CD4+ T cells sorted from blood. Subset noted: CD45RA+ positively selected. The rearrangement joins TRBV9 to TRBJ1-1; no definite D call. This TCR was recovered from a man younger than 35 in good health. The CDR3 here is CASSVIRVMNTEAFF. CDR3 nucleotide sequence: TGTGCCAGCAGCGTAATCCGGGTAATGAACACTGAAGCTTTCTTT.